This entry describes one T cell receptor (beta chain). The entry originates in a study of blood T cell repertoires in COVID-19. For the study at large: There were acute and convalescent COVID-19 samples, and they came from the United States, Italy and Spain. T cells, B-cell-depleted T cells, or PBMCs supplied cDNA or gDNA.

Seattle enrolled patients during active infection and tracked them longitudinally. The CDR3 covers 15 residues. Trimming removed 0 bases at V and 5 bases at J, with 13 bases between. Looked up from germline, CDR1 is KGHSH and CDR2 is LQKENI. In the source study's methods: Estimation of nucleated cell counts was performed using reference gene primer amplification. Only in-frame clones appear in the TCRdb table, and some are missing; sequencing was by immunoSEQ multiplex PCR. V and J calls and clone size come straight from that table; D and trimming were deduced from the DNA. The top ten clones hold 2.7% of a sample with 200,000 or so clones, approximately 90% of them seen once.

The specimen was peripheral blood. This receptor was taken from a man aged 25 to 45 with COVID-19, enrolled during active disease. The genes are TRBV18 and TRBJ1-2, with D perhaps TRBD1 (5 bases). The DNA for the CDR3 is TGTGCCAGCTCACCACCGTCCAGGGCGAGTTATGGCTACACCTTC. Translated: CASSPPSRASYGYTF. The full variable domain, its missing parts supplied by reference TRBV18 and TRBJ1-2, is NAGVMQNPRHLVRRRGQEARLRCSPMKGHSHVYWYRQLPEEGLKFMVYLQKENIIDESGMPKERFSAEFPKEGPSILRIQQVVRGDSAAYFCASSPPSRASYGYTFGSGTRLTVV.